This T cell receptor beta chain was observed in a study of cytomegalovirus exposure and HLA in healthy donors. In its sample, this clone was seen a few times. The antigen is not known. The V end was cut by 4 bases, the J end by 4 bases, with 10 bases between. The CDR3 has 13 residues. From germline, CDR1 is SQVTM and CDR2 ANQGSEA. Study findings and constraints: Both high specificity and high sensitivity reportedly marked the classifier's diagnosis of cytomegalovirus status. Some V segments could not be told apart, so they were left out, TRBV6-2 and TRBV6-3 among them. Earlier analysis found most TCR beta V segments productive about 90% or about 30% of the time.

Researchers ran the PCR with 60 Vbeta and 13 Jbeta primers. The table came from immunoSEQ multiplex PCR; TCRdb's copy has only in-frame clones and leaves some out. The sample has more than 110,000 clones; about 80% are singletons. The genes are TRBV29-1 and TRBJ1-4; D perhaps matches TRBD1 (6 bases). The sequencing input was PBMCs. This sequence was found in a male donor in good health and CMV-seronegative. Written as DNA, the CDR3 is TGCAGCGTTGCTGGACAGCTTAATGAAAAACTGTTTTTT. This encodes CSVAGQLNEKLFF.